The 26 T cell receptor beta chains in this list originate from one sample, sequenced in a study of cytomegalovirus exposure and HLA in healthy donors. The PCR employed 60 Vbeta primers together with 13 Jbeta primers. The repertoire was sequenced with immunoSEQ multiplex PCR; TCRdb's copy has only in-frame clones and lacks some. The profile covers about 210,000 clones, with approximately 79% appearing a single time and roughly 1.9% taken by the ten largest. Sequenced sample: PBMCs. The receptors shown here come from a male donor in good health and CMV-seronegative.

V gene TRBV29-1 combines with J gene TRBJ1-5; D ambiguous. Germline V lookup: CDR1 SQVTM, CDR2 ANQGSEA. Trimming removed 4 bases at V and 1 base at J, with 8 bases between. The CDR3 is 13 amino acids. The chain's CDR3 is CSVVTDSNQPQHF. The DNA for the CDR3 is TGCAGCGTTGTAACAGACAGCAATCAGCCCCAGCATTTT.

The table lists this clone with a count of one. V gene TRBV19 combines with J gene TRBJ2-2; D gene uncertain. Trimming took off 5 bases at V and 3 bases at J, with 13 bases between the two ends. The CDR3 loop spans 15 amino acids. Germline assignment: CDR1 LNHDA and CDR2 SQIVND (reference sequence). The CDR3 is CASSRLGAHTGELFF. For the CDR3, the DNA is TGTGCCAGTAGTCGACTTGGAGCTCACACCGGGGAGCTGTTTTTT.

The V and J genes are TRBV4-3 and TRBJ2-3; D possibly corresponds to TRBD2 (5 bases). The CDR3 is made up of 13 amino acids. Trimming took off 4 bases at V and 6 bases at J, with 11 bases between the two ends. CDR1 and CDR2 from the germline V gene are LGHNA and YSLEER. In nucleotides, the CDR3 is TGCGCCAGCAGCCCCCAGTCGGGGGATACGCAGTATTTT. It specifies CASSPQSGDTQYF.

The chain has TRBV6-1 and TRBJ1-3; a possible D gene is TRBD1 (5 bases). Trimming pared 1 base from V and 4 bases from J, leaving 8 bases between. CDR1 MNHNS and CDR2 SASEGT come from the germline V gene. The CDR3 has 14 amino acids. The CDR3 DNA reads TGTGCCAGCAGTGAAGGTCACAGGGGAAACACCATATATTTT. Amino acid sequence: CASSEGHRGNTIYF.

V and J are TRBV28 and TRBJ1-1; no definite D call. The V end lost 2 bases, the J end lost 1 base, and 5 bases lay between the germline ends. The CDR3 is made up of 13 amino acids. Germline values: CDR1 MDHEN, CDR2 SYDVKM. As DNA, the CDR3 is TGTGCCAGCAGTTTAATAGAGAACACTGAAGCTTTCTTT. It codes for CASSLIENTEAFF.

The rearrangement links TRBV29-1 to TRBJ2-7; TRBD1 matches 10 bases. Germline CDR1 SQVTM, CDR2 ANQGSEA. Unmatched junction bases numbered 5, after V lost 3 bases and J lost 3 bases. The CDR3 covers 14 residues. The DNA of the CDR3 is TGCAGCGTTGAGGGGGGGACAGGGGTCTACGAGCAGTACTTC. Translation gives CSVEGGTGVYEQYF.

The chain uses TRBV4-3 and TRBJ2-6, with 8 bases matching TRBD1. The CDR3 sequence is 20 residues long. Trimming cost V 0 bases and J 2 bases; bases outside gene matches: 12. The V gene's germline CDR1 is LGHNA and CDR2 YSLEER. This chain's CDR3 is CASSQDFGRDRHPGANVLTF. In DNA form, the CDR3 reads TGCGCCAGCAGCCAAGATTTTGGTCGGGACAGGCACCCTGGGGCCAACGTCCTGACTTTC.

This clone was observed a handful of times. CDR3 sequence (DNA): TGTGCCAGCAGCCCCCAGGGTTGGACCTACGAGCAGTACTTC. It encodes CASSPQGWTYEQYF. The V gene is TRBV5-6, the J gene TRBJ2-7; weak D call: TRBD1 (5 bases). CDR3 size: 14 residues. The V end lost 4 bases, the J end lost 2 bases, and 13 bases lay between the germline ends. Germline loops: CDR1 SGHDT, CDR2 YYEEEE. The full variable domain, completed using reference TRBV5-6 and TRBJ2-7, is DAGVTQSPTHLIKTRGQQVTLRCSPKSGHDTVSWYQQALGQGPQFIFQYYEEEERQRGNFPDRFSGHQFPNYSSELNVNALLLGDSALYLCASSPQGWTYEQYFGPGTRLTVT.

This rearrangement joins TRBV15 to TRBJ1-5; 8 bases are shared with TRBD1. This CDR3 has 14 amino acids. Germline lookup yields CDR1 LNHNV and CDR2 YYDKDF (reference sequence). V shed 9 bases and J 6 bases; nucleotides not matched to a gene: 10. The CDR3 nucleotides are TGTGCCACTTCTCGGACAGGGCCTAGTCAGCCCCAGCATTTT. Translation gives CATSRTGPSQPQHF.

The chain combines TRBV2 with TRBJ2-4, with 7 bases identical to TRBD1. With 6 bases clipped from V and 6 bases from J, the junction kept 5 bases outside the gene matches. This CDR3 has 13 amino acids. Germline V gene lookup returns CDR1 SNHLY and CDR2 FYNNEI. This chain's CDR3 is CASSKGAPNIQYF. The CDR3 DNA follows: TGTGCCAGCAGCAAGGGGGCCCCAAACATTCAGTACTTC.

The rearrangement uses TRBV4-3 and TRBJ2-6; a weak D match, TRBD2 (7 bases). CDR1 LGHNA and CDR2 YSLEER come from the germline V gene. This CDR3 contains 15 residues. Trimming shortened V by 4 bases and J by 4 bases, and 11 bases separated the two germline ends. CDR3 in amino acids: CASSLAGAGANVLTF. CDR3 bases: TGCGCCAGCAGCCTGGCGGGGGCCGGGGCCAACGTCCTGACTTTC.

The V call is TRBV4-3, the J call TRBJ2-3; 7 bases are shared with TRBD2. This CDR3 contains 19 residues. Germline values: CDR1 LGHNA, CDR2 YSLEER. V lost 2 bases and J lost 1; bases outside the gene matches: 15. The CDR3: CASSQTSPLGGVGTDTQYF. The CDR3 region has the DNA TGCGCCAGCAGCCAAACCTCCCCCCTGGGGGGGGTTGGCACAGATACGCAGTATTTT.

This rearrangement joins TRBV30 to TRBJ1-2; 9 bases agree with TRBD1. Per the germline V gene, CDR1 is GTSNPN and CDR2 is SVGIG (reference sequence). The CDR3 is 16 residues long. V dropped 3 bases and J dropped 3; count of bases not matched to a gene: 11. The CDR3 DNA reads as TGTGCCTGGAGCGACCAAGGACAGGGGTTGGACTATGGCTACACCTTC. Protein product: CAWSDQGQGLDYGYTF. Together with reference TRBV30 and TRBJ1-2, the CDR3 gives the full variable domain: SQTIHQWPATLVQPVGSPLSLECTVEGTSNPNLYWYRQAAGRGLQLLFYSVGIGQISSEVPQNLSASRPQDRQFILSSKKLLLSDSGFYLCAWSDQGQGLDYGYTFGSGTRLTVV.

The V call is TRBV5-1, the J call TRBJ2-7; D is perhaps TRBD2 (6 bases). CDR1 and CDR2 (germline): SGHRS, YFSETQ. V gave up 4 bases and J gave up 0 bases, with 17 bases separating them. The CDR3 contains 16 residues. The CDR3 DNA follows: TGCGCCAGCAGCCTATTTGAGCGGGCCTCCTCCTACGAGCAGTACTTC. It is translated as CASSLFERASSYEQYF.

The chain uses TRBV4-1 and TRBJ2-5; 7 positions match TRBD1. The CDR3 length is 17 residues. The germline V gene has CDR1 MGHRA and CDR2 YSYEKL. V lost 2 bases to trimming and J lost 7 bases; unmatched junction nucleotides: 16. In DNA, the CDR3 is TGCGCCAGCAGCCAACCAACGGCGAGAGGGGGCCGCGGGACCCAGTACTTC. It encodes CASSQPTARGGRGTQYF.

The rearrangement joins TRBV6-4 to TRBJ1-2; D possibly corresponds to TRBD1 (5 bases). The length of the CDR3 is 17 residues. Trimming took off 7 bases at V and 4 bases at J, with 25 bases between the two ends. Germline loops: CDR1 MRHNA, CDR2 SNTAGT. Written as DNA, the CDR3 is TGTGCCAGCAACCAGGCCCCTTCGGGGGAGCGGGTCTATGGCTACACCTTC. Protein sequence: CASNQAPSGERVYGYTF.

The V gene is TRBV7-2, the J gene TRBJ2-1; tentatively, D is TRBD2 (5 bases). The CDR3 has 12 amino acids. Trimming pared 7 bases from V and 8 bases from J, leaving 12 bases between. Germline V gives CDR1 SGHTA, CDR2 FQGNSA. The CDR3 loop reads CASNLAGDEQFF. In nucleotides, the CDR3 is TGTGCCAGCAACCTTGCCGGGGATGAGCAGTTCTTC.

V is TRBV5-1 and J is TRBJ2-2; 9 positions match TRBD1. CDR1 is SGHRS, CDR2 YFSETQ, per germline. The V gene end was trimmed by 3 bases and the J gene end by 3 bases; junction bases not matched to a gene: 9. The CDR3 has 17 residues. CDR3 sequence: CASSWGQGRLYTGELFF. The CDR3 region has the DNA TGCGCCAGCAGCTGGGGACAGGGCCGACTCTACACCGGGGAGCTGTTTTTT. The full variable domain, its missing parts supplied by reference TRBV5-1 and TRBJ2-2, is KAGVTQTPRYLIKTRGQQVTLSCSPISGHRSVSWYQQTPGQGLQFLFEYFSETQRNKGNFPGRFSGRQFSNSRSEMNVSTLELGDSALYLCASSWGQGRLYTGELFFGEGSRLTVL.

The rearrangement joins TRBV13 to TRBJ1-2, with 12 bases fitting TRBD1. This CDR3 is built from 14 residues. Germline V gives CDR1 PRHDT, CDR2 FYEKMQ (reference sequence). The ends lost 5 bases at V and 7 bases at J; junction bases unmatched: 5. CDR3 DNA sequence: TGTGCCAGCAGCGCGGGACAGGGGGCGGTTGGCTACACCTTC. This gives the protein CASSAGQGAVGYTF.

This clone occurred a few times. The J gene is TRBJ2-1, the V gene TRBV6-4, with TRBD1 matching over 7 bases. J lost 4 bases, V lost 0 bases, and 0 bases had no gene match. Germline CDR1 reads MRHNA; CDR2 reads SNTAGT. The CDR3 covers 14 residues. The CDR3: CASSDSTGYNEQFF. CDR3 bases: TGTGCCAGCAGTGACTCGACAGGGTACAATGAGCAGTTCTTC.

This clone was observed a handful of times. The chain combines TRBV5-1 with TRBJ2-5; 8 nucleotides align to TRBD2. V was clipped by 0 bases and J by 2 bases; unmatched bases: 3. Germline values: CDR1 SGHRS, CDR2 YFSETQ. The CDR3 spans 15 residues. The CDR3 DNA follows: TGCGCCAGCAGCTTGGCCGGGACTAGACAAGAGACCCAGTACTTC. This translates into CASSLAGTRQETQYF.

This chain connects TRBV9 to TRBJ2-7, with D possibly TRBD1 on 7 matching bases. Trimming removed 2 bases at V and 7 bases at J, with 16 bases between. The CDR3 length is 14 residues. CDR1 is SGDLS and CDR2 is YYNGEE in the germline V gene. This chain's CDR3 is CASSVGRGAWEQYF. CDR3 in DNA: TGTGCCAGCAGCGTTGGCAGGGGGGCGTGGGAGCAGTACTTC.

This chain links TRBV6-1 with TRBJ2-7; 8 positions match TRBD1. V dropped 2 bases and J dropped 0; count of bases not matched to a gene: 3. Looked up from germline, CDR1 is MNHNS and CDR2 is SASEGT. This CDR3 has 15 amino acids. Written as DNA, the CDR3 is TGTGCCAGCAGTGAATGGACAGGGAGCTCCTACGAGCAGTACTTC. It encodes CASSEWTGSSYEQYF.

V gene TRBV6-5 combines with J gene TRBJ2-2; 10 bases are shared with TRBD1. V lost 6 bases, J lost 6 bases, and 4 bases stayed unmatched. There are 14 residues in the CDR3. Germline CDR1 and CDR2: MNHEY and SVGAGI. The CDR3 reads CASRRTGGSGELFF. CDR3 sequence (DNA): TGTGCCAGCAGACGGACAGGGGGTTCCGGGGAGCTGTTTTTT.

V usage is TRBV28 and J usage is TRBJ1-3, with TRBD1 matching over 7 bases. CDR3 length equals 14 residues. The germline gives CDR1 MDHEN, CDR2 SYDVKM. The V segment lost 2 bases and the J segment 3 bases; nucleotides outside the gene matches: 1. Here the CDR3 reads CASSLQGVGNTIYF. The CDR3 nucleotides read TGTGCCAGCAGTTTACAGGGGGTTGGAAACACCATATATTTT. Variable domain in full (rest from reference TRBV28 and TRBJ1-3): DVKVTQSSRYLVKRTGEKVFLECVQDMDHENMFWYRQDPGLGLRLIYFSYDVKMKEKGDIPEGYSVSREKKERFSLILESASTNQTSMYLCASSLQGVGNTIYFGEGSWLTVV.

The V gene is TRBV7-3, the J gene TRBJ2-1; D remains unclear. The CDR3 loop spans 15 amino acids. Trimming left V 0 bases short and J 4 bases short, with 10 bases between. Per the germline V gene, CDR1 is SGHTA and CDR2 is FQGTGA. CDR3 sequence: CASSLTVSNYNEQFF. CDR3 DNA: TGTGCCAGCAGCTTAACTGTAAGCAATTACAATGAGCAGTTCTTC.